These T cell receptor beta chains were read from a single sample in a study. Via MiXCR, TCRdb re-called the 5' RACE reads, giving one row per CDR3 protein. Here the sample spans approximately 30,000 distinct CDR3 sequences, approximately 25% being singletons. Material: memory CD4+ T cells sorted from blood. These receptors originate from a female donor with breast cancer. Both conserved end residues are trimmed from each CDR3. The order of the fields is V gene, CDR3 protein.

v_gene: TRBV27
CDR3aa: ASRPASPSNQPQH

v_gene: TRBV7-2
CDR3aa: ASSLYRTEAF

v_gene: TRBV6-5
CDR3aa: ASALGTGVNQPQH

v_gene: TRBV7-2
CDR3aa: ASSLSGANTGELF

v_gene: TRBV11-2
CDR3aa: ASSRGSQGYNEQF

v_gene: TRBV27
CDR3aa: ASSPLGLAADTQY

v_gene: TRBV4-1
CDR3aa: ASSPAGGVYEQY

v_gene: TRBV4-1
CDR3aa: ASSQDRPRRGLAPTDTQY

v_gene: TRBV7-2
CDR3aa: ASSLVRSTDTQH

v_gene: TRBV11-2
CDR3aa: ASSSPSPASGGTYEQY